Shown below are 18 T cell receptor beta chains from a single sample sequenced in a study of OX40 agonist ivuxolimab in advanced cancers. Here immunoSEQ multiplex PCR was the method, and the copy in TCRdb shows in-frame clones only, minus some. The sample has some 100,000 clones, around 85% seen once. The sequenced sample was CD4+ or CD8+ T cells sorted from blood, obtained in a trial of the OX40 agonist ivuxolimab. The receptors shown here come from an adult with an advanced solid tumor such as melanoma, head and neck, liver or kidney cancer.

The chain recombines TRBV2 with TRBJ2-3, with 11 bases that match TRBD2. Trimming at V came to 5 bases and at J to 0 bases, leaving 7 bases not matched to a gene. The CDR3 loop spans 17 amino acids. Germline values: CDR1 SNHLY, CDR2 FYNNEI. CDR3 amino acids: CASSYRTSGSSTDTQYF. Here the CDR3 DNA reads TGTGCCAGCAGTTACCGGACTAGCGGGTCTAGCACAGATACGCAGTATTTT.

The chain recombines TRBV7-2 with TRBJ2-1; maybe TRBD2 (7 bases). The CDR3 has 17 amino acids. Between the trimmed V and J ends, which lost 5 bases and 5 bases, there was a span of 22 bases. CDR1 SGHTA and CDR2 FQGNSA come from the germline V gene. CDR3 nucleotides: TGTGCCAGCAGCCCCCCCAAGGGCGGGGGCCTTCACAATGAGCAGTTCTTC. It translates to CASSPPKGGGLHNEQFF.

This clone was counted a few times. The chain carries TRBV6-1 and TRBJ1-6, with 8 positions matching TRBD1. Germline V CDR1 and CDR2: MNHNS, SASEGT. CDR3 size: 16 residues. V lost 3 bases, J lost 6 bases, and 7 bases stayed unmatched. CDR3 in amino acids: CASSDARTGRNSPLHF. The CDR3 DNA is TGTGCCAGCAGTGATGCCCGGACAGGGCGTAATTCACCCCTCCACTTT.

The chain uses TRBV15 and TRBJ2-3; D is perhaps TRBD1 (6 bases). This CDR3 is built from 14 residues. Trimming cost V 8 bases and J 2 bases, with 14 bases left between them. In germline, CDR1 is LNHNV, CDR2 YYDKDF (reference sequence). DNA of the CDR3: TGTGCCACCGCCCCTGGGGGCTACACAGATACGCAGTATTTT. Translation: CATAPGGYTDTQYF.

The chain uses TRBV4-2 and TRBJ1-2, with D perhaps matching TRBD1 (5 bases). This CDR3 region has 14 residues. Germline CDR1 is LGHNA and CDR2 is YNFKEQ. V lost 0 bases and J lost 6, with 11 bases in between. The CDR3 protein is CASSQEEGLDGYTF. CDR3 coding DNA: TGTGCCAGCAGCCAAGAAGAGGGACTCGATGGCTACACCTTC.

The CDR3: CASRTGTANTGELFF. The CDR3 coding sequence is TGTGCCAGCAGAACCGGGACAGCGAACACCGGGGAGCTGTTTTTT. The chain is built from TRBV7-2 and TRBJ2-2; 7 bases fit TRBD1. Germline V gene data show CDR1 as SGHTA and CDR2 as FQGNSA. Losses at the gene ends were 6 bases for V and 0 bases for J; bases not matched to a gene: 4. CDR3 size: 15 residues.

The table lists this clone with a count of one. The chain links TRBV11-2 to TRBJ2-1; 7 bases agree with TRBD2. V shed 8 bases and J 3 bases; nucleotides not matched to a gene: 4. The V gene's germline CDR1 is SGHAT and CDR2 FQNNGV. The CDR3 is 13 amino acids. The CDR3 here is CASRRTSYNEQFF. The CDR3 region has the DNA TGTGCCAGCCGGAGGACTAGCTACAATGAGCAGTTCTTC. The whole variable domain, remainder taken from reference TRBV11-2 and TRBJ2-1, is EAGVAQSPRYKIIEKRQSVAFWCNPISGHATLYWYQQILGQGPKLLIQFQNNGVVDDSQLPKDRFSAERLKGVDSTLKIQPAKLEDSAVYLCASRRTSYNEQFFGPGTRLTVL.

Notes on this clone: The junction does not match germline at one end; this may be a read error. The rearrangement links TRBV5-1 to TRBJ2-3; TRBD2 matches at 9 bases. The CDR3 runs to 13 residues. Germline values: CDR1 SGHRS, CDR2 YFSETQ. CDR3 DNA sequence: TGCGCCAGCTCCGGGACTAGCACCGATACGCAGTATTTT. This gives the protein CASSGTSTDTQYF.

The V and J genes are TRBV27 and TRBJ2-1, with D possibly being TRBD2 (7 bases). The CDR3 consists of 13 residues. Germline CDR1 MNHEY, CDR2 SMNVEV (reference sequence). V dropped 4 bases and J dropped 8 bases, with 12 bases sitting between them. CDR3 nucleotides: TGTGCCAGCAGTTCCCGGGGGGCGGATGAGCAGTTCTTC. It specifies CASSSRGADEQFF.

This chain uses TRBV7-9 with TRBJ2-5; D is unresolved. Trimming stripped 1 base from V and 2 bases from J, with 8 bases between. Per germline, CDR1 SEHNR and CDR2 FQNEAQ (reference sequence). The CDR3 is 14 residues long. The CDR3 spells CASSLERRQETQYF. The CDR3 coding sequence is TGTGCCAGCAGCTTAGAACGGCGACAAGAGACCCAGTACTTC.

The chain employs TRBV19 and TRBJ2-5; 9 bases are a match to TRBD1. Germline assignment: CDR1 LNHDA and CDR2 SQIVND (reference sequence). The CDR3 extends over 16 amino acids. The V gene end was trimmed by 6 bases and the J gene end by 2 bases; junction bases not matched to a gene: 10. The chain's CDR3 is CASRVGDRALQETQYF. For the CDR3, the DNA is TGTGCCAGTAGGGTTGGGGACAGGGCCTTACAAGAGACCCAGTACTTC.

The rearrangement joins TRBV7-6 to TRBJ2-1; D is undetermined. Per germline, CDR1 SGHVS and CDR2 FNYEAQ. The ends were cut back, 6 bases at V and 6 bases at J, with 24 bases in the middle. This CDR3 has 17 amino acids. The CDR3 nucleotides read TGTGCCAGCAGTCTCCCGGACGGGCGCAAGGGCTCCAATGAGCAGTTCTTC. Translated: CASSLPDGRKGSNEQFF.

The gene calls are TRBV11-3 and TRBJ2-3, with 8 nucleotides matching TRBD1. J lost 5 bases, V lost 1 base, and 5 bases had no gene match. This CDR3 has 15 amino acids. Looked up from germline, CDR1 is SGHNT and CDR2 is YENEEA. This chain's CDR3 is CASSLGRGPQDTQYF. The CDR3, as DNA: TGTGCCAGCAGCTTAGGCAGGGGGCCTCAAGATACGCAGTATTTT.

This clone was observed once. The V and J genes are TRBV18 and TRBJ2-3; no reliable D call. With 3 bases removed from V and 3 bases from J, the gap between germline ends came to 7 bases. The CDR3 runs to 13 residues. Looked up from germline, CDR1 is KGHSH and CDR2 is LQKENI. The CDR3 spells CASSPFPTDTQYF. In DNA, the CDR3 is TGTGCCAGCTCACCTTTCCCAACAGATACGCAGTATTTT. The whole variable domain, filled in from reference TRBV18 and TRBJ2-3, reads NAGVMQNPRHLVRRRGQEARLRCSPMKGHSHVYWYRQLPEEGLKFMVYLQKENIIDESGMPKERFSAEFPKEGPSILRIQQVVRGDSAAYFCASSPFPTDTQYFGPGTRLTVL.

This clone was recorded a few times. The CDR3 loop reads CSVVVAGGGEQYF. The CDR3 region has the DNA TGCAGCGTTGTAGTAGCGGGAGGGGGCGAGCAGTACTTC. V and J are TRBV29-1 and TRBJ2-7; 11 positions match TRBD2. In germline, CDR1 is SQVTM, CDR2 ANQGSEA. The CDR3 has 13 amino acids. V was pared by 4 bases and J by 6 bases, with 5 bases of the junction left unmatched.

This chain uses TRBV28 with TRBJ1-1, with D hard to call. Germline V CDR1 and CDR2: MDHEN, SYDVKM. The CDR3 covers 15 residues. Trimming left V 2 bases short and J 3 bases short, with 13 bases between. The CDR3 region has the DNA TGTGCCAGCAGTTTAGGGAGTCGCCCCGACACTGAAGCTTTCTTT. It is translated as CASSLGSRPDTEAFF.

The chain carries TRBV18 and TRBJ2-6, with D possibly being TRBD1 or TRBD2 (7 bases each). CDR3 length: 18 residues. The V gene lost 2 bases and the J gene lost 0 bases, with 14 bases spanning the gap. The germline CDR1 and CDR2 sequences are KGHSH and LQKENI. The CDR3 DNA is TGTGCCAGCTCACCAGGGGAGGGGGCCTACTCTGGGGCCAACGTCCTGACTTTC. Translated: CASSPGEGAYSGANVLTF.

CDR3 sequence: CASSQKMGEVEEQFF. As DNA, the CDR3 is TGTGCCAGCAGCCAAAAGATGGGGGAGGTAGAAGAGCAGTTCTTC. The chain couples TRBV7-9 to TRBJ2-1; weak D call: TRBD2 (6 bases). Trimming pared 5 bases from V and 10 bases from J, leaving 21 bases between. The CDR3 totals 15 residues. Germline values: CDR1 SEHNR, CDR2 FQNEAQ (reference sequence).